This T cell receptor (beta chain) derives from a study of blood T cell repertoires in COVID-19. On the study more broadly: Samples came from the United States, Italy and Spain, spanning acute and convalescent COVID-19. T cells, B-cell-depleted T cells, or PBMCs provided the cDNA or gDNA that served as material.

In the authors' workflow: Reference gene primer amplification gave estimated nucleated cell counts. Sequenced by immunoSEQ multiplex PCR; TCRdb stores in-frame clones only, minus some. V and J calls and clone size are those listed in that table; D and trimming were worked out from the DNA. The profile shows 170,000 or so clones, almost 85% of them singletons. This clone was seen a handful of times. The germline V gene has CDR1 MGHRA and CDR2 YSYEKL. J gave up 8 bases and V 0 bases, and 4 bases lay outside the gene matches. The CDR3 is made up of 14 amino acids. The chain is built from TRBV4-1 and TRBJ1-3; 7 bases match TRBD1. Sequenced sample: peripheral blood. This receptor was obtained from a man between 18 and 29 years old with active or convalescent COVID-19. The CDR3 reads CASSQDNRGYTIYF. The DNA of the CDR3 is TGCGCCAGCAGCCAAGATAACAGGGGATACACCATATATTTT.